The rows below give T cell receptor beta chains drawn from one sample of a study of radiotherapy plus CTLA-4 blockade in lung cancer. The data were produced by immunoSEQ multiplex PCR, yet TCRdb's version contains in-frame clones alone and is incomplete. Among approximately 100,000 clones listed, 75% to 85% were seen once. Specimen: peripheral blood, collected from a patient treated with radiotherapy plus ipilimumab. The receptors stem from a human donor with non-small cell lung cancer who had a partial response to radiotherapy plus ipilimumab. Each CDR3 is given with its conserved first and last residue. Fields, in order: D gene, J gene, V gene, CDR3 protein, CDR3 DNA. D genes are given only for firm matches.

D: TRBD2; J: TRBJ2-1; V: TRBV15; CDR3: CATSRELAASSYNEQFF; DNA: TGTGCCACCAGCAGAGAACTAGCGGCCAGCTCCTACAATGAGCAGTTCTTC
D: TRBD1; J: TRBJ1-2; V: TRBV28; CDR3: CASSTGTGGKYGYTF; DNA: TGTGCCAGCAGTACCGGGACAGGGGGGAAATATGGCTACACCTTC
D: TRBD1; J: TRBJ1-5; V: TRBV28; CDR3: CASSPSGQGGKPQHF; DNA: TGTGCCAGCAGTCCTTCCGGACAGGGAGGGAAGCCCCAGCATTTT
D: NA; J: TRBJ1-2; V: TRBV1; CDR3: CTSSRWGDGYTF; DNA: TGCACCAGCAGCAGATGGGGCGATGGCTACACCTTC
D: TRBD2; J: TRBJ2-2; V: TRBV7-2; CDR3: CATRLAGVGTGELFF; DNA: TGTGCCACCCGATTGGCGGGAGTAGGAACCGGGGAGCTGTTTTTT
D: TRBD2; J: TRBJ2-7; V: TRBV2; CDR3: CASRTSGVYEQYF; DNA: TGTGCCAGCAGAACTAGCGGGGTCTACGAGCAGTACTTC
D: NA; J: TRBJ2-5; V: TRBV13; CDR3: CASSLRRGETQYF; DNA: TGTGCCAGCAGCTTACGTAGGGGAGAGACCCAGTACTTC
D: TRBD1; J: TRBJ2-1; V: TRBV5-1; CDR3: CASSLETHRGFNEQFF; DNA: TGCGCCAGCAGCTTGGAAACTCACAGGGGATTCAATGAGCAGTTCTTC
D: TRBD1; J: TRBJ2-1; V: TRBV9; CDR3: CASSVDGTGTWNEQFF; DNA: TGTGCCAGCAGCGTAGATGGGACAGGGACTTGGAATGAGCAGTTCTTC
D: NA; J: TRBJ2-3; V: TRBV15; CDR3: CATSLHSGFTDTQYF; DNA: TGTGCCACCAGCTTGCACTCGGGGTTCACAGATACGCAGTATTTT
D: NA; J: TRBJ2-7; V: TRBV25-1; CDR3: CASSAGQPYEQYF; DNA: TGTGCCAGCAGTGCCGGACAACCCTACGAGCAGTACTTC